The rows below give T cell receptor beta chains drawn from one sample of a study of T cells expressing NK-cell markers. With the 5' RACE reads reprocessed, TCRdb shows one record per CDR3 protein and no DNA. The sample table includes roughly 300,000 distinct CDR3 sequences. The source material was blood T cells: a sorted CD56 or NKG2C T cell subset, CD4+ or CD8+ T cells, or bulk PBMC T cells (not recorded which). These receptors were collected from a woman aged 18 to 75 in good health. Each CDR3 is given with its conserved first and last residue.

TRBV7-2	TRBJ2-7	CASSRMETVSYEQYF
TRBV7-3	TRBJ1-2	CASSFSTVYGYTF
TRBV7-2	TRBJ2-4	CASSPQVGTQNIQYF
TRBV5-4	TRBJ1-1	CASSRRDRANTEAFF
TRBV4-1	TRBJ2-3	CASSQAPGHTDTQYF
TRBV20-1	TRBJ2-3	CSATGASGYTDTQYF
TRBV7-2	TRBJ1-1	CASSLGFGVNTEAFF
TRBV5-4	TRBJ2-6	CASSVPLPSSGANVLTF
TRBV6-2/TRBV6-3	TRBJ2-5	CASRGEGQETQYF
TRBV5-4	TRBJ2-3	CASSWGFNGGTDTQYF
TRBV5-1	TRBJ1-6	CASSLLTGGADSPLHF
TRBV5-8	TRBJ2-1	CASSSGLAGLGNDEQFF
TRBV20-1	TRBJ1-3	CSARGTGGSIYF
TRBV14	TRBJ2-3	CASSQELVGDTQYF
TRBV4-1	TRBJ2-3	CASGQDPHTDTQYF
TRBV12-3/TRBV12-4	TRBJ1-4	CASSLGRPQKLFF
TRBV15	TRBJ2-3	CATSRDSGGVTDTQYF
TRBV28	TRBJ2-1	CASSLLGAGGTYEQFF
TRBV30	TRBJ2-1	CAWSDSGVAYNEQFF
TRBV6-1	TRBJ2-3	CASSDGQAPDTQYF
TRBV15	TRBJ1-1	CATSSRQLGAFF
TRBV29-1	TRBJ2-3	CSVYLSGLAGDTQYF
TRBV25-1	TRBJ1-1	CATRALRTGGEAFF
TRBV5-5	TRBJ2-1	CASSPRDGGSYNEQFF
TRBV6-6	TRBJ2-7	CASRLGEGYEQYF
TRBV5-1	TRBJ1-2	CASSSGQSYGYTF
TRBV6-1	TRBJ2-2	CASFPGQVNTGELFF
TRBV5-1	TRBJ2-5	CASWGSQGETQYF
TRBV11-2	TRBJ2-7	CASSLAQGSEQYF
TRBV18	TRBJ2-3	CASLPGTSGRDTQYF
TRBV14	TRBJ2-1	CASSQVSGKYNEQFF
TRBV12-3/TRBV12-4	TRBJ2-5	CASSRGQGSSQETQYF
TRBV5-1	TRBJ1-3	CASSLYDSGNTIYF
TRBV12-3/TRBV12-4	TRBJ2-2	CASSLQGRGGELFF
TRBV12-3/TRBV12-4	TRBJ1-1	CASSRGGSGNTEAFF
TRBV5-1	TRBJ1-6	CASKQGADSPLHF
TRBV25-1	TRBJ2-7	CASSELGAAGGEQYF
TRBV6-1	TRBJ2-3	CASRRQGSTMGDTQYF
TRBV28	TRBJ2-7	CASRRDRGSLEQYF
TRBV5-4	TRBJ1-5	CASSFGGENQPQHF